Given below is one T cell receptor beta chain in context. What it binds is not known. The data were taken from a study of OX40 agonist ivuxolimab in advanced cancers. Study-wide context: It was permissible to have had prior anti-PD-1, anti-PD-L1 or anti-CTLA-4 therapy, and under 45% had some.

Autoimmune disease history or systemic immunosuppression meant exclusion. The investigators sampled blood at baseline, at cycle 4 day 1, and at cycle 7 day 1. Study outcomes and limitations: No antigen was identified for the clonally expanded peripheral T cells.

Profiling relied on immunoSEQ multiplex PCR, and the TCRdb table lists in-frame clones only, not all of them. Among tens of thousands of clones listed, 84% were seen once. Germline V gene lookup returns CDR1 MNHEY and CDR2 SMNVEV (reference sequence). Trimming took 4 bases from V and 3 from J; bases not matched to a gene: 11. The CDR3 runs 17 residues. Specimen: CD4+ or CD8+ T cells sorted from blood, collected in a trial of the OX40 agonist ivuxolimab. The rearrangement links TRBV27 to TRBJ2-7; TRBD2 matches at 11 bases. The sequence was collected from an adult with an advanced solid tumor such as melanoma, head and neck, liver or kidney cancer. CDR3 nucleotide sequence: TGTGCCAGCAGTTCCCCCCTTAGCGGGAGGGGCTACTACGAGCAGTACTTC. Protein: CASSSPLSGRGYYEQYF.